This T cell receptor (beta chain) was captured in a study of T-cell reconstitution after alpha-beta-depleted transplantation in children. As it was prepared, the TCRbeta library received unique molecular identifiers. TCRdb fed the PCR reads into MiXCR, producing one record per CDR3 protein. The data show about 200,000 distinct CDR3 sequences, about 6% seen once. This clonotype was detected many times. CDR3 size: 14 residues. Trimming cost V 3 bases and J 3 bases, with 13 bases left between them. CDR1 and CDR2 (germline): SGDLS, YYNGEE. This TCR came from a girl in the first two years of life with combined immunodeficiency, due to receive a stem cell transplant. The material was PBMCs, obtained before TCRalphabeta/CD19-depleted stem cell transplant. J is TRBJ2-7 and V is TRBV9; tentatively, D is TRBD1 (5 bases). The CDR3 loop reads CASSAGRVNYEQYF. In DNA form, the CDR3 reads TGTGCCAGCAGCGCCGGCAGGGTCAACTACGAGCAGTACTTC.